Following are 27 T cell receptor beta chains from one sample sequenced in a study of T cells in Graves' hyperthyroidism and ophthalmopathy. TCR beta CDR3 sequences were amplified from RNA transcripts. Carried out on the TCR CDR3, a first-round RT-PCR used the HTBI primer set. TCRdb called the multiplex PCR reads again in MiXCR, with one record for every CDR3 protein. The table has under 300,000 distinct CDR3 sequences, roughly 13% seen once. The source material was blood. These receptors were collected from a woman in her forties with Graves' hyperthyroidism.

At least ten counts were recorded for this clonotype. The chain couples TRBV12-3 or TRBV12-4 to TRBJ1-6; D remains unclear. V was clipped by 5 bases and J by 10 bases, with 9 bases between them. The CDR3 consists of 12 residues. The CDR3: CASSPTRSPLHF. As DNA, the CDR3 is TGTGCCAGCAGTCCCACGCGCTCACCCCTCCACTTT.

Many counts were recorded for this clonotype. V is TRBV6-5 and J is TRBJ2-7; D not certain. Germline V gene sequence: CDR1 MNHEY, CDR2 SVGAGI. The CDR3 totals 12 residues. V lost 3 bases and J 7 bases, leaving 10 bases between the germline ends. Here the CDR3 DNA reads TGTGCCAGCAGTTATCTCCTACAGGAGCAGTACTTC. This gives the protein CASSYLLQEQYF.

This clonotype was observed many times. The CDR3 DNA sequence: TGTGCCAGTCGTAGGACAGCTTTTAACTATGGCTACACCTTC. Protein sequence: CASRRTAFNYGYTF. V gene TRBV2 combines with J gene TRBJ1-2, with a tentative D call TRBD1 (6 bases). Trimming pared 9 bases from V and 1 base from J, leaving 15 bases between. The CDR3 totals 14 residues. Germline V gives CDR1 SNHLY, CDR2 FYNNEI.

This clonotype showed up many times. The rearrangement uses TRBV19 and TRBJ1-1; 11 bases are shared with TRBD1. The ends lost 5 bases at V and 1 base at J; junction bases unmatched: 9. Germline lookup yields CDR1 LNHDA and CDR2 SQIVND (reference sequence). This CDR3 has 17 residues. The CDR3 here is CASSSGTGGPRNTEAFF. CDR3 DNA: TGTGCCAGTAGTTCCGGGACAGGGGGTCCTAGGAACACTGAAGCTTTCTTT. Looking up the rest from reference TRBV19 and TRBJ1-1 gives the full variable domain: DGGITQSPKYLFRKEGQNVTLSCEQNLNHDAMYWYRQDPGQGLRLIYYSQIVNDFQKGDIAEGYSVSREKKESFPLTVTSAQKNPTAFYLCASSSGTGGPRNTEAFFGQGTRLTVV.

This clonotype appeared many times. V and J are TRBV7-6 and TRBJ2-2, with D possibly TRBD2 on 5 matching bases. CDR3 length: 13 amino acids. The V and J ends lost 4 bases and 8 bases respectively, with 11 bases between them. CDR1 and CDR2 (germline): SGHVS, FNYEAQ. The CDR3 spells CASSSPWEGELFF. CDR3 DNA sequence: TGTGCCAGCAGCTCCCCATGGGAGGGGGAGCTGTTTTTT.

This clonotype appeared a few times. The chain is built from TRBV5-5 and TRBJ1-2; the match to TRBD1 covers 12 bases. Germline values: CDR1 SGHKS, CDR2 YYEKEE (reference sequence). The CDR3 consists of 15 residues. The V gene end was trimmed by 0 bases and the J gene end by 7 bases; junction bases not matched to a gene: 4. CDR3 bases: TGTGCCAGCAGCTTGGAGGGACAGGGGGCTGGTGGCTACACCTTC. It yields the protein CASSLEGQGAGGYTF.

As concerns this clonotype: A much larger clone lies a single base off, so this may be a read error. The CDR3 coding sequence is TGTGCCAGCAGTTCTATCGGGACACCAACGAATACGCAGCATTTT. Amino acid sequence: CASSSIGTPTNTQHF. The J gene is TRBJ2-3, the V gene TRBV14, with D possibly matching TRBD1 (6 bases). The J call is uncertain, as TRBJ1-5 better fits the DNA end. The germline V gene encodes CDR1 SGHDN and CDR2 FVKESK. CDR3 length: 15 amino acids.

The chain joins TRBV6-2 or TRBV6-3 to TRBJ2-1; possibly TRBD2 for D (5 bases). Trimming removed 6 bases at V and 9 bases at J, with 12 bases between. CDR1 MNHEY and CDR2 SVGEGT come from the germline V gene. The CDR3 runs to 12 residues. The CDR3 spells CASSHTSAEQFF. The DNA for the CDR3 is TGTGCCAGCAGCCATACTAGTGCTGAGCAGTTCTTC.

This clonotype was detected many times. J is TRBJ2-4 and V is TRBV7-9; 8 positions match TRBD2. The trim removed 5 bases at V and 6 bases at J, leaving 21 bases unmatched. Germline loops: CDR1 SEHNR, CDR2 FQNEAQ (reference sequence). The CDR3 extends over 19 amino acids. The CDR3: CASSQHTPGPGGRINIQYF. The CDR3, as DNA: TGTGCCAGCAGCCAACACACACCGGGACCGGGAGGGCGTATAAACATTCAGTACTTC.

This clonotype was found a few times. Being one base from a much bigger clone, this may be a read error. The chain carries TRBV28 and TRBJ2-2; tentative D call: TRBD2 (6 bases). CDR1 is MDHEN, CDR2 SYDVKM, per germline. V was shortened by 5 bases and J by 0 bases, with 10 bases between the two germline ends. This CDR3 has 15 amino acids. The CDR3 loop is CASSEEGPNTGELFF. In nucleotides, the CDR3 is TGTGCCAGCAGTGAGGAGGGCCCGAACACCGGGGAGCTGTTTTTT.

V and J are TRBV19 and TRBJ2-1; 9 bases map to TRBD1. CDR3 length: 15 residues. The ends lost 5 bases at V and 5 bases at J; junction bases unmatched: 7. Looked up from germline, CDR1 is LNHDA and CDR2 is SQIVND (reference sequence). The CDR3 DNA follows: TGTGCCAGTAGTTCAGGGACAGGGTGGGACAATGAGCAGTTCTTC. Translating gives CASSSGTGWDNEQFF.

V usage is TRBV14 and J usage is TRBJ2-7; D is unclear. The germline V and J ends were trimmed by 4 bases and 3 bases, with 10 bases remaining between them. The CDR3 is made up of 13 amino acids. Germline loops: CDR1 SGHDN, CDR2 FVKESK. This chain's CDR3 is CASSRTPIYEQYF. The CDR3 DNA reads as TGTGCCAGCAGCCGCACTCCTATCTACGAGCAGTACTTC.

In its sample, this clonotype was seen many times. The rearrangement joins TRBV12-3 or TRBV12-4 to TRBJ2-7, with a tentative D call TRBD2 (5 bases). This CDR3 is built from 17 residues. V was clipped by 3 bases and J by 0 bases, with 18 bases between them. CDR3 residues: CASSLGTREVSSYEQYF. The CDR3 coding sequence is TGTGCCAGCAGTTTGGGAACTAGGGAAGTGAGCTCCTACGAGCAGTACTTC.

As regards this clonotype: Given a much more abundant clone one base away, this may be a read error. The CDR3 DNA reads as TGTACCAGCAGCACCCCGGACAGAGACTATGGCTACACCTTC. It encodes CTSSTPDRDYGYTF. The chain links TRBV6-1 to TRBJ1-2, with D perhaps TRBD1 (6 bases). CDR1 and CDR2 (germline): MNHNS, SASEGT. The CDR3 length is 14 residues.

This clonotype came up a few times. CDR3 coding DNA: TGCGCCAGCAGCTTCGGGACAGCTAATGAAAAACTGTTTTTT. It encodes CASSFGTANEKLFF. This chain connects TRBV5-1 to TRBJ1-4; 7 bases are a match to TRBD1. Germline V gene data show CDR1 as SGHRS and CDR2 as YFSETQ. Germline trimming cut 2 bases from V and 3 bases from J; bases unmatched to any gene: 1. CDR3 length: 14 residues.

Ten or more counts support this clonotype. The CDR3 reads CASSIADYLSRVEQFF. The CDR3 DNA reads TGTGCCAGCAGTATCGCGGACTACCTCTCGAGGGTTGAGCAGTTCTTC. The chain carries TRBV28 and TRBJ2-1, with TRBD2 as a possible D gene (6 bases). Trimming removed 5 bases at V and 9 bases at J, with 23 bases between. This CDR3 spans 16 amino acids. Germline CDR1 reads MDHEN; CDR2 reads SYDVKM.

The gene calls are TRBV14 and TRBJ2-7; D is perhaps TRBD1 (5 bases). The CDR3 spans 15 residues. Per the germline V gene, CDR1 is SGHDN and CDR2 is FVKESK. V was shortened by 1 base and J by 1 base, with 11 bases between the two germline ends. The CDR3: CASSQGLRGSYEQYF. The CDR3 bases are TGTGCCAGCAGCCAAGGTTTAAGGGGTTCCTACGAGCAGTACTTC.

On this clonotype itself: The junction differs from germline at one of its ends, possibly a read error. The chain carries TRBV7-2 and TRBJ1-1; D is perhaps TRBD1 (6 bases). The germline gives CDR1 SGHTA, CDR2 FQGNSA. The CDR3 has 17 residues. This CDR3 reads CASTLAPQTGRYTEAFF. CDR3 nucleotides: TGTGCCAGCACCTTAGCCCCACAGACAGGCAGGTACACTGAAGCTTTCTTT.

This clonotype appeared many times. The rearrangement uses TRBV29-1 and TRBJ2-5; D gene ambiguous. CDR3 length: 13 amino acids. V was cut by 4 bases and J by 1 base, with 10 bases left in between. The germline CDR1 and CDR2 sequences are SQVTM and ANQGSEA. The CDR3 coding sequence is TGCAGCGTTGTCCACCCTGTCCAAGAGACCCAGTACTTC. Its translation is CSVVHPVQETQYF.

The chain is built from TRBV7-9 and TRBJ2-7; D may be TRBD1 or TRBD2 (5 bases each). Germline V CDR1 and CDR2: SEHNR, FQNEAQ (reference sequence). There are 15 residues in the CDR3. Trimming shortened V by 4 bases and J by 1 base, and 14 bases separated the two germline ends. The chain's CDR3 is CASSSGTLVSYEQYF. In DNA, the CDR3 is TGTGCCAGCAGCTCCGGGACGTTGGTTTCCTACGAGCAGTACTTC. Full variable domain (remainder filled in from reference TRBV7-9 and TRBJ2-7): DTGVSQNPRHKITKRGQNVTFRCDPISEHNRLYWYRQTLGQGPEFLTYFQNEAQLEKSRLLSDRFSAERPKGSFSTLEIQRTEQGDSAMYLCASSSGTLVSYEQYFGPGTRLTVT.

Regarding this clonotype: A clone one base away is much larger, so this may be a read error. V usage is TRBV5-1 and J usage is TRBJ2-1, with D possibly matching TRBD1 (7 bases). V was shortened by 0 bases and J by 3 bases, with 10 bases between the two germline ends. The CDR3 runs 15 residues. Germline V gene lookup returns CDR1 SGHRS and CDR2 YFSETQ. CDR3 bases: TGCGCCAGCAGCTTGGCGGGGGACAGCTACAATGAGCAGTTCTTC. The encoded protein is CASSLAGDSYNEQFF.

This clonotype was detected ten times or more. CDR3 DNA: TGCAGTGCTACGGTGTCAGGAGATACGCAGTATTTT. Translating it yields CSATVSGDTQYF. The chain recombines TRBV20-1 with TRBJ2-3; no firm D call. This CDR3 has 12 amino acids. Trimming stripped 4 bases from V and 5 bases from J, with 10 bases between. The germline gives CDR1 DFQATT, CDR2 SNEGSKA (reference sequence).

The CDR3 coding sequence is TGCAGTGCTAGTGGAGGGGACCAGCCCCAGCATTTT. Its protein is CSASGGDQPQHF. This rearrangement joins TRBV20-1 to TRBJ1-5; maybe TRBD1 (5 bases). CDR1 is DFQATT and CDR2 is SNEGSKA in the germline V gene (reference sequence). The CDR3 has 12 residues. V lost 3 bases and J lost 7, with 10 bases in between.

This clonotype was seen many times. J is TRBJ2-7 and V is TRBV7-9; 9 bases fit TRBD2. The germline V gene has CDR1 SEHNR and CDR2 FQNEAQ (reference sequence). This CDR3 has 16 amino acids. J was trimmed by 7 bases and V by 7 bases; bases with no gene match: 17. CDR3: CASTPVSRGRAGEQYF. The CDR3, as DNA: TGTGCCAGCACCCCAGTATCGCGCGGGAGGGCGGGGGAGCAGTACTTC.

This clonotype was observed many times. This sequence joins TRBV11-2 and TRBJ2-7; 13 bases fit TRBD2. This CDR3 has 14 amino acids. Looked up from germline, CDR1 is SGHAT and CDR2 is FQNNGV. V gave up 5 bases and J gave up 6 bases; unmatched junction bases: 4. CDR3 region: CASSPGLAGAEQYF. DNA of the CDR3: TGTGCCAGCAGCCCTGGACTAGCGGGAGCCGAGCAGTACTTC.

The sample holds one count of this clonotype. The V call is TRBV13, the J call TRBJ2-7; TRBD2 might be the D (6 bases). The CDR3 extends over 15 amino acids. V was cut by 4 bases and J by 3 bases, with 16 bases left in between. Looked up from germline, CDR1 is PRHDT and CDR2 is FYEKMQ (reference sequence). Here the CDR3 DNA reads TGTGCCAGCAGCTCCCGCCCGGGGGAGATCTACGAGCAGTACTTC. Its translation is CASSSRPGEIYEQYF.

Notes on this clonotype: One end of the junction does not line up with germline, which may come from a read error. J is TRBJ2-6 and V is TRBV6-1; no clear D. The CDR3 covers 13 residues. CDR1 and CDR2 (germline): MNHNS, SASEGT. The CDR3 DNA is TGTGCCGGCAGTGCCTCTGGGGCCAACGTCCTGACTTTC. Translated, it gives CAGSASGANVLTF.